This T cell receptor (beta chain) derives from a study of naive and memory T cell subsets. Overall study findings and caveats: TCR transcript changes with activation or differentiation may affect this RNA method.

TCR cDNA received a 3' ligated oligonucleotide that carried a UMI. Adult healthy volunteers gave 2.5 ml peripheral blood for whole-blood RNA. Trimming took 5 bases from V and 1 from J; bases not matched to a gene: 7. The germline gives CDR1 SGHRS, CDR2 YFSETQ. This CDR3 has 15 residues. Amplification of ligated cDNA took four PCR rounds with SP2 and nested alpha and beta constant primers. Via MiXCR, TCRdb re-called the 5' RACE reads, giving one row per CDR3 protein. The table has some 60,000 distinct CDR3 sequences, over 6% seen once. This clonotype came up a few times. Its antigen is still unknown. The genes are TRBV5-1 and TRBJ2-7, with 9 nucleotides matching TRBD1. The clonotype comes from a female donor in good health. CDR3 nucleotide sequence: TGCGCCAGCAGAAGTTCGACAGGGGGTTCCTACGAGCAGTACTTC. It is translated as CASRSSTGGSYEQYF.